This T cell receptor beta chain derives from a study of identical twins. Study-wide findings and caveats: Models came in too low on out-of-frame TCR alpha sharing in monozygotic twins.

One entry per CDR3 protein, called by TCRdb with MiXCR from the 5' RACE reads. The sample holds approximately 1.8 million distinct CDR3 sequences, roughly 35% seen once. The V end lost 0 bases, the J end lost 1 base, and 13 bases lay between the germline ends. Germline lookup yields CDR1 SGHRS and CDR2 YFSETQ. The CDR3 totals 16 residues. Regarding this clonotype: Its target is not known.

The sample was cord blood. This chain uses TRBV5-1 with TRBJ1-1; D not resolved. The sequence derives from a newborn girl in good health. CDR3 DNA sequence: TGCGCCAGCAGCTTGGACCCGGGCGCAGGGAACACTGAAGCTTTCTTT. Translated, it gives CASSLDPGAGNTEAFF.